This TCR beta chain was recorded in a study of early T cells in non-severe SARS-CoV-2 infection. cDNA molecules, individually, were tagged with unique molecular identifiers. TCRdb redid the calling of the 5' RACE reads with MiXCR, one entry per CDR3 protein. The sample records 50,000 to 75,000 distinct CDR3 sequences, 8.8% being singletons. V lost 1 base to trimming and J lost 4 bases, with 14 bases between them. Germline loops: CDR1 SGHRS, CDR2 YFSETQ. This CDR3 has 15 residues. In this sample, this clonotype turned up a few times. The sequences come from whole blood, collected at baseline. The genes are TRBV5-1 and TRBJ2-5, with a tentative D call TRBD1 (6 bases). The sequence was collected from an adult who was a healthcare worker with PCR-confirmed SARS-CoV-2 infection or an uninfected control (not recorded which). As DNA, the CDR3 is TGCGCCAGCAGCTTGCCAGGGGATACGGGAGAGACCCAGTACTTC. This sequence encodes CASSLPGDTGETQYF.